These T cell receptor beta chains were read from a single sample in a study of technical replicates of blood from a few donors. Produced via immunoSEQ multiplex PCR; TCRdb's table is partial and in-frame only. The sample records under 70,000 clones, almost 95% being singletons. The sequenced sample was T cells isolated from PBMCs. The origin of the receptors is a human donor in good health. Both conserved end residues are part of each CDR3. The D gene is left open where the match is weak. Clone size appears in some rows only: once, few, many, or a class for an expanded clone.

>-|13|TRBD2|TRBJ2-1|TRBV7-2
CASSYTGTSYGFF
TGTGCCAGCAGCTATACCGGGACTAGCTACGGGTTCTTC
>-|16|TRBD2|TRBJ2-1|TRBV9
CASSVEAGSSYNEQFF
TGTGCCAGCAGCGTAGAAGCGGGATCTTCCTACAATGAGCAGTTCTTC
>-|15|-|TRBJ2-3|TRBV15
CATSRDNWDTDTQYF
TGTGCCACCAGCAGGGACAATTGGGACACAGATACGCAGTATTTT
>-|18|TRBD1|TRBJ1-1|TRBV28
CASSLSIYLGTGNTEAFF
TGTGCCAGCAGTTTGTCAATCTACCTAGGGACAGGGAATACTGAAGCTTTCTTT
>once|11|-|TRBJ2-7|TRBV6-5
CASTQGNEQYF
TGTGCCAGCACCCAGGGGAACGAGCAGTACTTC
>-|16|TRBD2|TRBJ2-3|TRBV2
CASSESGGGGTDTQYF
TGTGCCAGCAGTGAAAGTGGGGGGGGTGGCACAGATACGCAGTATTTT
>-|13|-|TRBJ1-1|TRBV7-8
CASSLTGNTEAFF
TGTGCCAGCAGCCTTACAGGGAACACTGAAGCTTTCTTT
>once|17|TRBD2|TRBJ2-3|TRBV11-3
CASSLRVAGDGRDTQYF
TGTGCCAGCAGCCTCAGGGTAGCGGGAGATGGGAGAGATACGCAGTATTTT
>-|13|TRBD2|TRBJ2-5|TRBV7-7
CASSRGGQETQYF
TGTGCTAGCAGCCGGGGGGGGCAAGAGACCCAGTACTTC
>-|13|-|TRBJ1-1|TRBV7-9
CAGERGRGTEAFF
TGTGCCGGCGAGAGGGGCCGGGGGACTGAAGCTTTCTTT
>once|14|TRBD2|TRBJ2-3|TRBV5-4
CASRLAGGTGTQYF
TGTGCCAGCAGATTAGCGGGAGGGACGGGTACGCAGTATTTT
>once|16|TRBD2|TRBJ2-3|TRBV7-3
CASSLTLAGVTDTQYF
TGTGCCAGCAGCTTAACGTTAGCGGGAGTGACAGATACGCAGTATTTT
>-|13|-|TRBJ2-7|TRBV5-5
CASRVQVHYEQYF
TGTGCCAGCAGGGTACAGGTCCACTACGAGCAGTACTTC
>-|15|-|TRBJ1-3|TRBV6-6
CASSYGTSSGNTIYF
TGTGCCAGCAGTTACGGGACAAGCTCTGGAAACACCATATATTTT
>-|13|-|TRBJ1-2|TRBV27
CASSFRGAYGYTF
TGTGCCAGCAGTTTCCGGGGAGCCTATGGCTACACCTTC
>-|17|-|TRBJ1-5|TRBV27
CASSSFGVGALNQPQHF
TGTGCCAGCAGTTCTTTCGGGGTAGGCGCCTTGAATCAGCCCCAGCATTTT
>-|16|-|TRBJ2-3|TRBV5-1
CASSLGGDTSTDTQYF
TGCGCCAGCAGCTTGGGTGGGGACACGAGCACAGATACGCAGTATTTT
>-|13|-|TRBJ1-1|TRBV30
CAWRLGSNTEAFF
TGTGCCTGGAGGTTGGGCAGCAACACTGAAGCTTTCTTT
>-|14|-|TRBJ2-7|TRBV5-1
CASSWKVEGGEQYF
TGCGCCAGCAGCTGGAAGGTAGAAGGAGGCGAGCAGTACTTC
>-|14|-|TRBJ2-7|TRBV4-2
CASSPRAAAYEQYF
TGTGCCAGCAGCCCCCGAGCGGCAGCCTACGAGCAGTACTTC
>-|15|TRBD1|TRBJ2-7|TRBV19
CASSTTGDADYEQYF
TGTGCCAGTAGTACCACAGGGGATGCTGACTACGAGCAGTACTTC
>-|13|-|TRBJ1-2|TRBV13
CASSHRELLGYTF
TGTGCCAGCAGCCACAGGGAATTGTTGGGCTACACCTTC
>-|17|-|TRBJ1-2|TRBV5-4
CASSLAPIRTGNYGYTF
TGTGCCAGCAGCTTGGCCCCTATTCGGACTGGTAACTATGGCTACACCTTC
>-|15|TRBD1|TRBJ2-2|TRBV27
CASSLRQGNTGELFF
TGTGCCAGCAGTTTGAGACAGGGGAACACCGGGGAGCTGTTTTTT
>-|14|TRBD1|TRBJ2-2|TRBV2
CAGWGQGDAGELFF
TGTGCCGGCTGGGGACAGGGCGACGCCGGGGAGCTGTTTTTT
>-|14|-|TRBJ2-7|TRBV30
CAWSRERAPYEQYF
TGTGCCTGGAGTAGGGAGAGGGCCCCCTACGAGCAGTACTTC
>-|13|-|TRBJ2-7|TRBV6-5
CASSYEGVGEQYF
TGTGCCAGCAGTTACGAGGGGGTAGGGGAGCAGTACTTC
>-|13|-|TRBJ1-1|TRBV5-1
CASSLIDYTEAFF
TGCGCCAGCAGCTTGATAGATTACACTGAAGCTTTCTTT
>-|16|-|TRBJ2-7|TRBV7-2
CASSLVIIAHGHEQYF
TGTGCCAGCAGCTTAGTAATAATAGCTCACGGCCACGAGCAGTACTTC
>-|12|-|TRBJ1-2|TRBV29-1
CSVLDKAYGYTF
TGCAGCGTTCTGGACAAAGCCTATGGCTACACCTTC
>-|15|-|TRBJ2-3|TRBV4-3
CASSLYGLPVDTQYF
TGCGCCAGCAGCCTATATGGACTGCCCGTGGATACGCAGTATTTT
>-|14|-|TRBJ1-5|TRBV7-2
CASSLNQGNQPQHF
TGTGCCAGCAGCTTAAATCAGGGAAATCAGCCCCAGCATTTT
>-|13|TRBD1|TRBJ1-1|TRBV5-1
CASSRTGLTEAFF
TGCGCCAGCAGCCGGACAGGGCTTACTGAAGCTTTCTTT
>-|16|TRBD2|TRBJ2-3|TRBV30
CAWSVLETSDSDTQYF
TGTGCCTGGAGTGTTCTTGAGACTAGCGATTCAGATACGCAGTATTTT
>once|13|-|TRBJ2-3|TRBV19
CASSQGLTDTQYF
TGTGCCAGTAGTCAGGGACTCACAGATACGCAGTATTTT
>-|13|-|TRBJ1-2|TRBV28
CASRVAGFYGYTF
TGTGCCAGCAGGGTCGCGGGGTTCTATGGCTACACCTTC
>once|16|TRBD1|TRBJ2-2|TRBV19
CASSIGLGGNTGELFF
TGTGCCAGTAGTATAGGGTTAGGGGGCAACACCGGGGAGCTGTTTTTT
>-|13|-|TRBJ2-3|TRBV28
CASSYHDADTQYF
TGTGCCAGCAGTTATCACGATGCGGATACGCAGTATTTT
>-|14|-|TRBJ2-1|TRBV30
CAWSPGLSYNEQFF
TGTGCCTGGAGTCCTGGACTTTCCTACAATGAGCAGTTCTTC
>-|11|-|TRBJ1-1|TRBV19
CASKRNTEAFF
TGTGCCAGTAAGAGGAACACTGAAGCTTTCTTT
>-|11|-|TRBJ2-7|TRBV2
CASSPIPEQYF
TGTGCCAGCAGCCCAATTCCCGAGCAGTACTTC
>-|13|-|TRBJ1-4|TRBV10-3
CAISESDSEKLFF
TGTGCCATCAGTGAGTCGGACTCTGAAAAACTGTTTTTT
>once|18|TRBD2|TRBJ2-7|TRBV4-2
CASSQREVAGGLAYEQYF
TGTGCCAGCAGCCAGCGCGAGGTAGCGGGAGGGCTCGCCTACGAGCAGTACTTC
>-|18|TRBD2|TRBJ2-2|TRBV4-1
CASSQDLYAGGNTGELFF
TGCGCCAGCAGCCAAGATTTATACGCGGGAGGGAACACCGGGGAGCTGTTTTTT
>-|15|TRBD1|TRBJ2-3|TRBV29-1
CSVSLRDRVRDTQYF
TGCAGCGTTTCCCTCCGGGACAGGGTGCGGGATACGCAGTATTTT
>-|12|-|TRBJ2-3|TRBV7-3
CASGSPPDTQYF
TGTGCCAGCGGTAGTCCCCCAGATACGCAGTATTTT
>-|17|-|TRBJ2-3|TRBV7-9
CASSLGASFPSTDTQYF
TGTGCCAGCAGCTTAGGGGCTAGCTTCCCTAGCACAGATACGCAGTATTTT
>-|13|TRBD1|TRBJ1-5|TRBV28
CASSWTGDQPQHF
TGTGCCAGCAGTTGGACAGGGGACCAGCCCCAGCATTTT
>-|16|TRBD2|TRBJ2-3|TRBV7-9
CASSRTSGRQGDTQYF
TGTGCCAGCAGCCGGACTAGCGGGAGGCAAGGGGATACGCAGTATTTT